This T cell receptor (beta chain) was obtained from a study of blood T cell repertoires in COVID-19. Study overall: PBMCs, B-cell-depleted T cells, or T cells provided the cDNA or gDNA that made up the material.

Study processing details: Reference gene primer amplification gave nucleated cell count estimates. Generated by immunoSEQ multiplex PCR, the TCRdb table keeps only in-frame clones and is missing some. The D gene and trimming were derived from the DNA, and the V and J assignments and clone size from that table. The sample lists approximately 220,000 clones, 86% occurring once. V was trimmed by 4 bases and J by 6 bases, leaving 21 bases between them. CDR3 length: 16 residues. Germline V gene sequence: CDR1 KGHSH, CDR2 LQKENI. Enrollees, about 18 to 89 years old, lived in 24 US areas. Which cohort a participant joined came from the clinical history participants gave.

This receptor was taken from a woman between 40 and 50 years old with acute COVID-19. The sample taken for sequencing was PBMCs or T cells enriched from blood (not recorded which). The chain links TRBV18 to TRBJ1-1; no clear D. This CDR3 is CASSRPSASEAAEAFF. The CDR3, as DNA: TGTGCCAGCTCACGACCCTCGGCCTCGGAGGCGGCTGAAGCTTTCTTT. The full variable domain, rest sourced from reference TRBV18 and TRBJ1-1, is NAGVMQNPRHLVRRRGQEARLRCSPMKGHSHVYWYRQLPEEGLKFMVYLQKENIIDESGMPKERFSAEFPKEGPSILRIQQVVRGDSAAYFCASSRPSASEAAEAFFGQGTRLTVV.